Sequencing of this TCR beta chain was carried out in a study of control samples from healthy donors and cancer patients. The germline V gene has CDR1 MDHEN and CDR2 SYDVKM. The CDR3 contains 13 residues. Losses at the gene ends were 6 bases for V and 8 bases for J; bases not matched to a gene: 8. Clones were read by immunoSEQ multiplex PCR, and TCRdb kept only the in-frame ones, dropping some. The data contain around 140,000 clones, more than 80% of them singletons. The clonotype was recovered from a man aged 18-30 years in good health. V usage is TRBV28 and J usage is TRBJ1-2; 8 bases map to TRBD1. The sample consisted of blood. CDR3 loop: CASSRGQGRGYTF. The CDR3 DNA sequence: TGTGCCAGCAGCCGAGGACAGGGTCGGGGCTACACCTTC.